These 3 T cell receptor beta chains originate from one sample sequenced in a study of blood T cell repertoires in COVID-19. Sequencing used immunoSEQ multiplex PCR; TCRdb keeps in-frame clones, though not all of them. Of about 100,000 clones listed, approximately 62% are singletons. Sequenced sample: peripheral blood. The receptor set was obtained from a man aged 80 or over with acute or convalescent COVID-19.

The genes are TRBV6-2 or TRBV6-3 and TRBJ2-3, with 11 bases identical to TRBD2. Germline CDR1 MNHEY, CDR2 SVGEGT. The CDR3 runs to 16 residues. V lost 4 bases to trimming and J lost 6 bases; unmatched junction nucleotides: 9. The CDR3: CASSLGLAGTLDTQYF. The DNA for the CDR3 is TGTGCCAGCAGTTTAGGACTAGCGGGTACCCTCGATACGCAGTATTTT.

The chain has TRBV29-1 and TRBJ2-1, with D possibly TRBD2 on 6 matching bases. There are 13 residues in the CDR3. The germline gives CDR1 SQVTM, CDR2 ANQGSEA. V lost 4 bases and J lost 8, with 15 bases in between. CDR3 nucleotides: TGCAGCGTTGCAGGGACTCCGTCGTATGAGCAGTTCTTC. Translated: CSVAGTPSYEQFF.

The chain couples TRBV28 to TRBJ2-5; TRBD2 is a possible D gene (6 bases). V was trimmed by 3 bases and J by 5 bases, leaving 19 bases between them. Germline V CDR1 and CDR2: MDHEN, SYDVKM. This CDR3 has 16 amino acids. The CDR3 region is CASSFEVGVGRETQYF. The CDR3 DNA reads TGTGCCAGCAGTTTCGAGGTGGGAGTAGGGAGGGAGACCCAGTACTTC.